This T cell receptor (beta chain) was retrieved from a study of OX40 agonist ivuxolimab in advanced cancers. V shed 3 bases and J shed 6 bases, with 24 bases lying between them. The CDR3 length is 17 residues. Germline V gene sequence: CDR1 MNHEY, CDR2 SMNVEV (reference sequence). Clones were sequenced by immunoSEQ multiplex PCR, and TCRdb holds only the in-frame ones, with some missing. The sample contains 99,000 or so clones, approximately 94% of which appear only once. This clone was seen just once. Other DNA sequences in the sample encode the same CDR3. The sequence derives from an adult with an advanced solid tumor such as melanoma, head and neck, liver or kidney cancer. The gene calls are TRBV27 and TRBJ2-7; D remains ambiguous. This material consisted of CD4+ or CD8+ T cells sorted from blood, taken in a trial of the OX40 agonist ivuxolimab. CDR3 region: CASSLTALGPKAFEQYF. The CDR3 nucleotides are TGTGCCAGCAGTTTGACGGCCCTTGGGCCGAAGGCATTCGAGCAGTACTTC.